The clone carrying this TCR beta chain was counted once. Germline V gene data show CDR1 as LGHNA and CDR2 as YSLEER. Trimming shortened V by 4 bases and J by 5 bases, and 17 bases separated the two germline ends. The CDR3 sequence is 16 residues long. Time point in this sample: blood 2 weeks post-SBRT. Treatment given: 15 Gy SBRT to primary tumor, nephrectomy 4 weeks later. This renal cell carcinoma was of the clear cell type. Clones were read by immunoSEQ multiplex PCR, and TCRdb kept only the in-frame ones, dropping some. The sample consists of some 120,000 clones, approximately 75% of them appearing once. The sample originates from a study of radiation and T cells in renal cell carcinoma.

The J gene is TRBJ2-2, the V gene TRBV4-3; the D is unclear. The source of this sequence is a woman in her sixties or seventies with renal cell carcinoma. Sequenced material: blood, taken from a patient whose treatment included radiotherapy and nephrectomy. The CDR3 reads CASSLGSGLPTGELFF. CDR3 bases: TGCGCCAGCAGCCTTGGATCCGGCCTTCCTACCGGGGAGCTGTTTTTT.